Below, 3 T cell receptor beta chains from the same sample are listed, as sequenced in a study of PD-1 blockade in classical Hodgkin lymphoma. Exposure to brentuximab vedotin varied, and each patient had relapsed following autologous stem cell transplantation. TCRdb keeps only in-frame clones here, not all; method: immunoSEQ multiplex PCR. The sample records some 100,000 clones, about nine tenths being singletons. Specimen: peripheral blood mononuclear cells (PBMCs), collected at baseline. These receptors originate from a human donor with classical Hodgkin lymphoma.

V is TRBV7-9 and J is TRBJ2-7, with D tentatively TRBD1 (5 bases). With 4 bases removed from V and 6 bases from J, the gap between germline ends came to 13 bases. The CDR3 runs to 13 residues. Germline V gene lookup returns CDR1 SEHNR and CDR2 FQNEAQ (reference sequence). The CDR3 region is CASSSGYRLEQYF. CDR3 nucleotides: TGTGCCAGCAGCTCCGGATACAGGCTCGAGCAGTACTTC. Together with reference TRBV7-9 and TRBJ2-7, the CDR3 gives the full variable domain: DTGVSQNPRHKITKRGQNVTFRCDPISEHNRLYWYRQTLGQGPEFLTYFQNEAQLEKSRLLSDRFSAERPKGSFSTLEIQRTEQGDSAMYLCASSSGYRLEQYFGPGTRLTVT.

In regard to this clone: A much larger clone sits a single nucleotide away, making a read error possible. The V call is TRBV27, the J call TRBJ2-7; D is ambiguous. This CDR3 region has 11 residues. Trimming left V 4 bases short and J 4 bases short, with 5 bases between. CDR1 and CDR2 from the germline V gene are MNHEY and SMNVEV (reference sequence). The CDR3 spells CASSYGYEQYF. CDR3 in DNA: TGTGCCAGCAGTTACGGATACGAGCAGTACTTC.

For the CDR3, the DNA is TGTGCCTGGAGTGAGCGTGAAAAACTGTTTTTT. It translates to CAWSEREKLFF. The J gene is TRBJ1-4, the V gene TRBV30; D is undetermined. Germline V gene sequence: CDR1 GTSNPN, CDR2 SVGIG (reference sequence). The CDR3 is 11 residues long. V lost 1 base to trimming and J lost 7 bases, with 4 bases between them.